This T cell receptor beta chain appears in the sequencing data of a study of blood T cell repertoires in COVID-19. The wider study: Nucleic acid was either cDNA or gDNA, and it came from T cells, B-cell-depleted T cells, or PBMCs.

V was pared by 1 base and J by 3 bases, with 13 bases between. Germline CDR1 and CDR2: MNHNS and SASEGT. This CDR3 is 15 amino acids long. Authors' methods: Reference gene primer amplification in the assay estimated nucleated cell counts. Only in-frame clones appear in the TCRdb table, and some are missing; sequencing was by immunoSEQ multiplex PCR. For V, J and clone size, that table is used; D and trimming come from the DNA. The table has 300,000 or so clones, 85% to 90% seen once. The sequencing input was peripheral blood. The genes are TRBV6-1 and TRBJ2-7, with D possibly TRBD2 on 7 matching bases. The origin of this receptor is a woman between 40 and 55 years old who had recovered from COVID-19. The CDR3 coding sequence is TGTGCCAGCAGTGAAGAGGGGGGGCTTGGCTACGAGCAGTACTTC. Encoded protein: CASSEEGGLGYEQYF.